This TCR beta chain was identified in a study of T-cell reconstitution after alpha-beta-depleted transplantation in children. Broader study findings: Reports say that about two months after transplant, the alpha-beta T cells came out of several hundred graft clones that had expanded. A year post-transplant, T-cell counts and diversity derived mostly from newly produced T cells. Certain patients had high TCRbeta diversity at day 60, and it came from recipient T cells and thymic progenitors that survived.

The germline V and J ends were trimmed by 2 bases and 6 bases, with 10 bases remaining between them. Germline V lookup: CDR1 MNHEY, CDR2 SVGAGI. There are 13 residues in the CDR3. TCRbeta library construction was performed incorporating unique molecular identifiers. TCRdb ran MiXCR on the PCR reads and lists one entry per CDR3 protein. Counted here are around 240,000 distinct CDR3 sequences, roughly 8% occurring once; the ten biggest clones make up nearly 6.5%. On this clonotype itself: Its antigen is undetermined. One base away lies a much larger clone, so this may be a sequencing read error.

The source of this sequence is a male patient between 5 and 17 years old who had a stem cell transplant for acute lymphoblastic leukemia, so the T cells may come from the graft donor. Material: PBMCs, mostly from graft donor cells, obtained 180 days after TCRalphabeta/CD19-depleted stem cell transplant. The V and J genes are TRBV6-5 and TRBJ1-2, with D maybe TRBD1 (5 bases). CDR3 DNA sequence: TGTGCCAGCAGTTACGAGGGGTACCATGGCTACACCTTC. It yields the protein CASSYEGYHGYTF.